The 2 T cell receptor beta chains below were found in one sample sequenced in a study of blood T cell repertoires in COVID-19. The data were produced by immunoSEQ multiplex PCR, yet TCRdb's version contains in-frame clones alone and is incomplete. The table lists about 480,000 clones, 85% to 90% of them singletons, with over 1.5% in the top ten. The sample consisted of PBMCs or T cells enriched from blood (not recorded which). The receptors come from a woman between 40 and 55 years old who had recovered from COVID-19.

The chain joins TRBV5-4 to TRBJ2-1, with D uncertain. Trimming left V 5 bases short and J 5 bases short, with 5 bases between. The V gene's germline CDR1 is SGHNT and CDR2 YYREEE (reference sequence). CDR3 size: 11 residues. CDR3 in DNA: TGTGCCAGCAGTTACAACAATGAGCAGTTCTTC. This sequence encodes CASSYNNEQFF.

The chain links TRBV18 to TRBJ2-4, with D tentatively TRBD2 (5 bases). Germline loops: CDR1 KGHSH, CDR2 LQKENI. V lost 0 bases, J lost 3 bases, and 12 bases lay in between. This CDR3 contains 16 residues. This CDR3 reads CASSPPGVGGKNIQYF. The DNA for the CDR3 is TGTGCCAGCTCACCACCCGGGGTTGGTGGCAAAAACATTCAGTACTTC.